The TCR beta chain described here comes from a study of cytomegalovirus exposure and HLA in healthy donors. Whole-study results and caveats: Some V segments, TRBV6-2 and TRBV6-3 among them, were indistinguishable and were therefore excluded. Later analysis identified a missense DCLRE1C variant that was linked to TCR beta V- and J-gene trimming. Sequencing likely produced, as an artifact, a cluster of highly shared sequence variants.

The PCR was carried out with 60 Vbeta primers and 13 Jbeta primers. The table came from immunoSEQ multiplex PCR; TCRdb's copy has only in-frame clones and leaves some out. The data show under 300,000 clones, roughly 91% seen once. CDR1 and CDR2 from the germline V gene are SGHAT and FQNNGV. Trimming cost V 5 bases and J 6 bases; bases outside gene matches: 6. The CDR3 covers 14 residues. Turning to this clone: The antigen is unknown.

Sequencing was carried out using PBMCs. The sequence was obtained from a girl aged 2 to 9 in good health and CMV-seronegative. V is TRBV11-2 and J is TRBJ2-7; TRBD1 agrees at 11 bases. This chain's CDR3 is CASSPGTGGREQYF. The CDR3 DNA reads as TGTGCCAGCAGCCCCGGGACAGGGGGGCGCGAGCAGTACTTC.